Listed below are T cell receptor beta chains from one sample, sequenced in a study of cytomegalovirus exposure and HLA in healthy donors. Here immunoSEQ multiplex PCR was the method, and the copy in TCRdb shows in-frame clones only, minus some. The data contain under 250,000 clones, almost 80% of them singletons. Material: PBMCs. These receptors originate from a male donor in good health and CMV-seronegative. The CDR3 runs from the conserved cysteine through the conserved F or W. D genes are given only for firm matches. Not all rows give a size; the values are once, few, many and, for expanded clones, a class.

>NA|NA|TRBV30|TRBJ1-1
CAWTRGGMNTEAFF
TGTGCCTGGACCCGAGGGGGAATGAACACTGAAGCTTTCTTT
>once|NA|TRBV6-6|TRBJ1-2
CASSLDGYTF
TGTGCCAGCAGCCTCGATGGCTACACCTTC
>NA|TRBD2|TRBV2|TRBJ2-1
CASSLPAPSSGRNVDNEQFF
TGTGCCAGCAGCCTCCCCGCCCCCTCTAGCGGGAGGAATGTGGACAATGAGCAGTTCTTC
>once|NA|TRBV11-2|TRBJ2-7
CASSLGGWNNEQYF
TGTGCCAGCAGCTTAGGGGGCTGGAACAACGAGCAGTACTTC
>few|TRBD1|TRBV7-7|TRBJ1-2
CASSRTGDGYTF
TGTGCTAGCAGCCGGACAGGGGATGGCTACACCTTC
>NA|TRBD1|TRBV9|TRBJ2-3
CASSVYGQGVTDTQYF
TGTGCCAGCAGCGTTTATGGGCAGGGGGTCACAGATACGCAGTATTTT
>NA|TRBD2|TRBV6-6|TRBJ2-5
CASSLSPSGRAETQYF
TGTGCCAGCAGTTTATCCCCTAGCGGGAGGGCAGAGACCCAGTACTTC
>NA|NA|TRBV5-6|TRBJ2-7
CASSLASVYEQYF
TGTGCCAGCAGCTTGGCCAGCGTCTACGAGCAGTACTTC
>NA|NA|TRBV9|TRBJ2-2
CASSVLETRTGELFF
TGTGCCAGCAGCGTCCTAGAGACGCGTACCGGGGAGCTGTTTTTT
>NA|TRBD2|TRBV18|TRBJ2-5
CASSPPGVAGEETQYF
TGTGCCAGCTCACCACCCGGGGTAGCGGGAGAAGAGACCCAGTACTTC
>NA|TRBD2|TRBV7-3|TRBJ2-3
CASSMGLAGTDTQYF
TGTGCCAGCAGCATGGGACTAGCAGGCACAGATACGCAGTATTTT
>NA|TRBD1|TRBV27|TRBJ2-7
CASSFLGTGSYEQYF
TGTGCCAGCAGTTTTCTTGGGACAGGGTCTTACGAGCAGTACTTC
>NA|TRBD2|TRBV19|TRBJ2-1
CASSTRSGATYNEQFF
TGTGCCAGTAGTACCCGTAGCGGGGCGACCTACAATGAGCAGTTCTTC
>NA|NA|TRBV9|TRBJ1-2
CASSRGGNYGYTF
TGTGCCAGCAGCCGCGGAGGGAACTATGGCTACACCTTC
>NA|NA|TRBV5-4|TRBJ2-1
CASSSGGSSYNEQFF
TGTGCCAGCAGCTCAGGGGGGAGCTCCTACAATGAGCAGTTCTTC
>NA|NA|TRBV5-1|TRBJ1-3
CASSLDGSSGNTIYF
TGCGCCAGCAGCTTGGACGGGAGTTCTGGAAACACCATATATTTT
>NA|TRBD1|TRBV28|TRBJ2-5
CASSLFRGRGETQYF
TGTGCCAGCAGTCTTTTCAGGGGGCGAGGGGAGACCCAGTACTTC
>once|NA|TRBV7-7|TRBJ2-5
CASSLGQGETQYF
TGTGCCAGCAGCTTGGGACAAGGAGAGACCCAGTACTTC
>NA|TRBD1|TRBV7-9|TRBJ2-5
CASSLTGQGSQETQYF
TGTGCCAGCAGCTTAACCGGACAGGGGAGTCAAGAGACCCAGTACTTC
>once|TRBD1|TRBV29-1|TRBJ1-1
CSSRNGQAHAEAFF
TGCAGCTCACGTAATGGACAGGCCCACGCTGAAGCTTTCTTT
>NA|TRBD2|TRBV9|TRBJ2-7
CASSSMGSGLGDEQYF
TGTGCCAGCAGCTCTATGGGTAGCGGGCTCGGGGACGAGCAGTACTTC
>once|TRBD1|TRBV7-9|TRBJ2-7
CASETGAYEQYF
TGTGCCAGCGAGACAGGGGCCTACGAGCAGTACTTC
>NA|TRBD2|TRBV5-4|TRBJ2-7
CASSKTSWSSYEQYF
TGTGCCAGCAGCAAGACTAGCTGGAGCTCCTACGAGCAGTACTTC
>NA|TRBD1|TRBV5-1|TRBJ1-4
CASSLRGTVRTNEKLFF
TGCGCCAGCAGCTTGCGAGGGACAGTAAGAACTAATGAAAAACTGTTTTTT
>NA|NA|TRBV21-1|TRBJ2-7
CASSSIPRGDRHHEQYF
TGTGCCAGCAGCTCCATCCCCCGAGGGGACAGGCACCACGAGCAGTACTTC
>once|TRBD1|TRBV11-2|TRBJ2-2
CASGRVGTGHTGELFF
TGTGCCAGCGGGCGGGTCGGGACAGGACACACCGGGGAGCTGTTTTTT
>NA|TRBD2|TRBV7-3|TRBJ2-5
CASSPAGLAGVETQYF
TGTGCCAGCAGCCCGGCGGGGCTAGCGGGGGTAGAGACCCAGTACTTC
>once|NA|TRBV7-9|TRBJ2-7
CASSGLGAVFSYEQYF
TGTGCCAGCAGCGGCCTGGGAGCGGTGTTCTCCTACGAGCAGTACTTC
>NA|TRBD2|TRBV7-6|TRBJ2-7
CASSLVGTRSGEQYF
TGTGCCAGCAGCTTAGTTGGGACTAGATCGGGTGAGCAGTACTTC
>NA|NA|TRBV4-1|TRBJ2-7
CASSQAPDTYYEQYF
TGCGCCAGCAGCCAAGCTCCGGACACCTACTACGAGCAGTACTTC
>NA|NA|TRBV15|TRBJ1-1
CATSTTRQGQVADAFF
TGTGCCACCAGCACAACTAGACAAGGGCAGGTAGCGGACGCTTTCTTT
>NA|NA|TRBV7-2|TRBJ2-3
CASSTKRQGGTNTQYF
TGTGCCAGCAGCACCAAGCGACAGGGCGGGACGAATACGCAGTATTTT
>NA|TRBD2|TRBV6-1|TRBJ2-3
CASSISSGDTQYF
TGTGCCAGCAGTATTTCTAGCGGGGATACGCAGTATTTT
>NA|NA|TRBV6-5|TRBJ1-2
CASSYHSNYGYTF
TGTGCCAGCAGTTACCACAGTAACTATGGCTACACCTTC
>NA|NA|TRBV7-2|TRBJ2-4
CASSPRQTAAKNIQYF
TGTGCCAGCAGCCCCCGACAGACGGCCGCCAAAAACATTCAGTACTTC
>NA|TRBD1|TRBV9|TRBJ2-1
CASSVPDRDNEQFF
TGTGCCAGCAGCGTACCCGACAGGGACAATGAGCAGTTCTTC
>NA|TRBD2|TRBV19|TRBJ2-7
CASSPLAGGFRREQYF
TGTGCCAGTAGCCCTCTAGCGGGAGGCTTCCGCCGCGAGCAGTACTTC
>few|TRBD1|TRBV10-1|TRBJ2-7
CASSPGGQGHEQYF
TGCGCCAGCAGTCCCGGGGGACAGGGCCACGAGCAGTACTTC
>NA|TRBD2|TRBV27|TRBJ2-1
CASSLPGLAANEQFF
TGTGCCAGCAGTCTTCCGGGACTAGCGGCCAATGAGCAGTTCTTC
>NA|TRBD1|TRBV18|TRBJ1-1
CASSPWDRGNTEAFF
TGTGCCAGCTCACCTTGGGACAGGGGAAACACTGAAGCTTTCTTT
>NA|TRBD1|TRBV4-1|TRBJ1-6
CASSQEGWQGANSPLHF
TGCGCCAGCAGCCAAGAAGGTTGGCAGGGGGCCAATTCACCCCTCCACTTT
>NA|NA|TRBV19|TRBJ2-5
CASSIASTGQETQYF
TGTGCCAGTAGTATAGCCAGTACGGGCCAAGAGACCCAGTACTTC
>NA|TRBD1|TRBV28|TRBJ1-5
CASSHTGGKEPQHF
TGCGCCAGCAGTCACACAGGGGGGAAGGAGCCCCAGCATTTT
>many|TRBD1|TRBV25-1|TRBJ2-7
CASSKTGGMDEQYF
TGTGCCAGCAGTAAAACAGGGGGCATGGACGAGCAGTACTTC
>NA|NA|TRBV5-1|TRBJ2-3
CASSLIRQPSTDTQYF
TGCGCCAGCAGCTTGATACGACAACCTAGCACAGATACGCAGTATTTT
>NA|NA|TRBV19|TRBJ1-1
CASSTYGNTEAFF
TGTGCCAGTAGTACGTACGGGAATACTGAAGCTTTCTTT
>NA|NA|TRBV20-1|TRBJ1-1
CSAVDMLSFF
TGCAGTGCCGTGGACATGTTGTCTTTCTTT
>few|NA|TRBV6-5|TRBJ2-1
CASIEPGGRNEQFF
TGTGCCAGCATTGAACCCGGGGGACGGAATGAGCAGTTCTTC
>NA|TRBD2|TRBV4-3|TRBJ2-7
CASSQSIAGGSGEQYF
TGCGCCAGCAGCCAATCCATAGCGGGAGGGTCAGGCGAGCAGTACTTC
>few|NA|TRBV10-3|TRBJ1-5
CAISESNLVGRVSNQPQHF
TGTGCCATCAGTGAGTCGAATTTGGTCGGGAGGGTAAGCAATCAGCCCCAGCATTTT
>once|TRBD1|TRBV5-1|TRBJ2-5
CASSSTGVEAQYF
TGCGCCAGCAGCTCGACAGGGGTGGAGGCCCAGTACTTC
>NA|NA|TRBV28|TRBJ2-1
CASSSTNPSAAQGGYNEQFF
TGTGCCAGCAGTTCCACGAACCCGTCAGCAGCCCAAGGCGGCTACAATGAGCAGTTCTTC
>NA|NA|TRBV5-1|TRBJ1-1
CASSLNVAAGTEAFF
TGCGCCAGCAGCTTGAATGTAGCGGCGGGCACTGAAGCTTTCTTT
>NA|TRBD1|TRBV4-1|TRBJ1-5
CASSQEDSFTGGTWGPQHF
TGCGCCAGCAGCCAAGAAGATAGCTTTACAGGGGGGACATGGGGACCCCAGCATTTT
>few|TRBD2|TRBV9|TRBJ2-2
CASSVAPAGLNTGELFF
TGTGCCAGCAGCGTAGCTCCAGCGGGACTGAACACCGGGGAGCTGTTTTTT
>NA|NA|TRBV6-5|TRBJ2-7
CASSYSGLGSYEQYF
TGTGCCAGCAGTTACTCGGGACTGGGCTCCTACGAGCAGTACTTC
>NA|NA|TRBV28|TRBJ1-2
CASSLGLRGEGGYGYTF
TGTGCCAGCAGTTTAGGTTTGCGTGGGGAGGGAGGCTATGGCTACACCTTC
>NA|TRBD1|TRBV7-6|TRBJ2-1
CASSKTGGASNEQFF
TGTGCCAGCAGCAAGACAGGGGGCGCATCCAATGAGCAGTTCTTC
>NA|TRBD1|TRBV6-6|TRBJ1-2
CASSRDSGYTF
TGTGCCAGCAGTAGGGACAGTGGCTACACCTTC
>NA|TRBD1|TRBV4-1|TRBJ2-5
CASSQDRDRGVRSGETQYF
TGCGCCAGCAGCCAAGATAGGGACAGGGGGGTCAGGTCAGGGGAGACCCAGTACTTC